This T cell receptor beta chain was obtained from a study of early T cells in non-severe SARS-CoV-2 infection (dated by TCRdb to 2020 to 2023). Regarding the complete study: Because TCR sequencing was done on bulk RNA from unsorted whole blood, the alpha and beta chains could not be paired. The paper as a whole reports these results and caveats: VDJdb matching was skewed toward anti-spike CD8 responses and likely underestimated virus-specific expansions, missing private and CD4 specificities.

The cysteine opens and the phenylalanine closes a CDR3 of 14 amino acids. Kept here is only the CDR3 DNA, which spans 42 bases and is read in frame from base 1. In the germline V gene (reference sequence), CDR1 corresponds to LNHDA and CDR2 to SQIVND. Relative to germline, V is missing 4 bases and J is missing 6 bases, with 6 bases of the junction outside any gene match. This was a case-control study nested in a cohort of healthcare workers in London, UK, who had nasopharyngeal swab PCR tests and blood samples taken every week. Healthcare workers were recruited between 23 and 31 March 2020, during the week of the UK lockdown, and were followed weekly for up to roughly 16 weeks. Ten or more counts support this clonotype. Its target antigen remains unknown. No much larger clone exists at a distance of one base, and base qualities are not known. Receptors were amplified or captured by 5' RACE. Sequencing was performed on a NextSeq 500. To correct for sequencing error and PCR bias, the TCR library protocol tagged individual cDNA molecules with unique molecular identifiers. TCR alpha and beta chains were both sequenced, and the abundances of alpha and beta sequences in each sample were closely correlated with each other. On the authors' methods: Decombinator V4 was used to annotate the V gene, J gene and CDR3 of the TCR sequences. TCRs were defined as expanded if a significant change between any two time points was detected under a Poisson model with p below 0.0001. Abundances of TCRs were expressed as counts per million after normalisation to the total number of TCRs sequenced in each sample. TRAV1-2 paired with TRAJ12, TRAJ20 or TRAJ33 defined MAIT TCRs, while TRAV10 paired with TRAJ18 defined iNKT TCRs. VDJdb, accessed on 1 November 2021, was searched for TCRs annotated for CMV, EBV and SARS-CoV-2, and TCRs annotated for more than one antigen were excluded. TCRdb trimmed public reads at Q25 via fastp, called clones via MiXCR and kept in-frame beta chains. Identical CDR3 proteins give one entry, which carries the most common genes and DNA. In this record, the V and J calls reflect TCRdb's handling and not the investigators' own analysis. The sample profile shows roughly 56,000 distinct CDR3 sequences; 12% of them were found once. The ten largest clones represent 8% to 10% of the sample.

Recombination joined TRBV19 with TRBJ2-4; 7 of the junction bases match TRBD2. Sequencing was performed on whole blood. The sequence derives from an adult who was a healthcare worker with PCR-confirmed SARS-CoV-2 infection or an uninfected control (not recorded which). Here is the DNA: TGTGCCAGTAGTACCCGGACGGGGGGAAACATTCAGTACTTC. Its translation is CASSTRTGGNIQYF.